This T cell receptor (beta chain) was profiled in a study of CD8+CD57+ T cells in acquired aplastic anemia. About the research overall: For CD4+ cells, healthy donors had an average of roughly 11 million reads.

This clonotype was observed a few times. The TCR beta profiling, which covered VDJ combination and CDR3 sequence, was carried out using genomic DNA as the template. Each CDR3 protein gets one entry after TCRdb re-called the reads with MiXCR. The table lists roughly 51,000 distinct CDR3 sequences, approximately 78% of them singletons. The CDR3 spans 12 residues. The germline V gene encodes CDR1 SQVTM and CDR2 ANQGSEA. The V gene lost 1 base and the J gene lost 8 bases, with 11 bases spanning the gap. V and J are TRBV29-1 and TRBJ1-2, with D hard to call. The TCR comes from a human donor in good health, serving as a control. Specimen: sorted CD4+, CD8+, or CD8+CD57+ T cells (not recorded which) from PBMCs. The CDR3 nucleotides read TGCAGCGTTGAAGCCCCCAGCGGGGGCTACACCTTC. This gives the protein CSVEAPSGGYTF.